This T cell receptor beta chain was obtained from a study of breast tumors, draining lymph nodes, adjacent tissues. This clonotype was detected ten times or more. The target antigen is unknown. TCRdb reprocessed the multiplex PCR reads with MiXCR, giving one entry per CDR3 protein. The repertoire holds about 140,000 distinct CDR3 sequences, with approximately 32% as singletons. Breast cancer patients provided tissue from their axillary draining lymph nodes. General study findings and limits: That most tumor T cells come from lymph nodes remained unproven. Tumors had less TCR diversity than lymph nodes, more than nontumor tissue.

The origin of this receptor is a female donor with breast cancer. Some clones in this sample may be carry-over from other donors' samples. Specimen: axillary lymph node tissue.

CDR3 protein: CSVVWRGGPNEKLFF. The CDR3 DNA is TGCAGCGTTGTGTGGAGGGGGGGACCTAATGAAAAACTGTTTTTT. The chain joins TRBV29-1 to TRBJ1-4; a possible D gene is TRBD1 (6 bases). V was shortened by 4 bases and J by 3 bases, with 15 bases between the two germline ends. CDR1 and CDR2 from the germline V gene are SQVTM and ANQGSEA. CDR3 length equals 15 residues.